These 9 T cell receptor beta chains originate from one sample sequenced in a study of T cells after yellow fever vaccination. TCRdb passed the 5' RACE reads through MiXCR, listing each CDR3 protein once. The sample lists under 400,000 distinct CDR3 sequences, around a tenth occurring once. Sequencing used PBMCs, obtained on the day of the first yellow fever vaccination. These receptors came from a man between 18 and 35 years old who received the YFV17D yellow fever vaccine.

This chain links TRBV27 with TRBJ2-1; 8 nucleotides line up with TRBD2. Losses at the gene ends were 6 bases for V and 9 bases for J; bases not matched to a gene: 13. The CDR3 extends over 15 amino acids. Germline V CDR1 and CDR2: MNHEY, SMNVEV (reference sequence). CDR3 in DNA: TGTGCCAGCAGACCGCTCGGGGGGGGCTCGGGTGAGCAGTTCTTC. Its protein product is CASRPLGGGSGEQFF.

This clonotype was counted only a few times. The CDR3 spells CSARTGYEQYF. In DNA form, the CDR3 reads TGCAGTGCTAGGACGGGCTACGAGCAGTACTTC. The V gene is TRBV20-1, the J gene TRBJ2-7; D is unclear. The V end lost 3 bases, the J end lost 3 bases, and 6 bases lay between the germline ends. Germline V CDR1 and CDR2: DFQATT, SNEGSKA (reference sequence). This CDR3 comprises 11 residues.

This clonotype came up a few times. The genes are TRBV4-1 and TRBJ1-5, with 7 bases matching TRBD1. This CDR3 region has 17 residues. V gave up 3 bases and J gave up 0 bases; unmatched junction bases: 8. Germline V gives CDR1 MGHRA, CDR2 YSYEKL. The CDR3 region is CASSHNGRGVSNQPQHF. The CDR3 DNA reads as TGCGCCAGCAGCCACAACGGCAGGGGGGTTAGCAATCAGCCCCAGCATTTT.

This clonotype was seen more than once but under ten times. V gene TRBV12-3 or TRBV12-4 combines with J gene TRBJ2-7; 15 bases agree with TRBD2. With V trimmed by 1 base and J by 8 bases, 6 bases remained unmatched. The CDR3 sequence is 16 residues long. The CDR3 protein is CASSLGTSGGASKQYF. For the CDR3, the DNA is TGTGCCAGCAGTTTAGGGACTAGCGGGGGGGCCTCCAAGCAGTACTTC.

The table lists this clonotype with a few counts. The J gene is TRBJ2-6, the V gene TRBV6-2 or TRBV6-3; a possible D gene is TRBD1 (6 bases). CDR1 is MNHEY and CDR2 is SVGEGT in the germline V gene. Trimming took 2 bases from V and 5 from J, leaving 28 bases between them. The CDR3 totals 21 residues. DNA for the CDR3: TGTGCCAGCAGTTACGCAGTTTGGGACGGGACGCAGGGGCTATGGGCCAACGTCCTGACTTTC. Amino acids: CASSYAVWDGTQGLWANVLTF.

The V gene is TRBV6-2 or TRBV6-3, the J gene TRBJ2-2, with a tentative D call TRBD2 (5 bases). Trimming removed 0 bases from V and 5 bases from J, with 13 bases in between. Germline V gives CDR1 MNHEY, CDR2 SVGEGT. This CDR3 is 16 amino acids long. CDR3 in amino acids: CASSYSMRDRTGELFF. DNA for the CDR3: TGTGCCAGCAGTTACTCGATGAGGGATCGAACCGGGGAGCTGTTTTTT.

The CDR3 loop is CASTQQGAANYGYTF. CDR3 coding DNA: TGTGCCAGCACCCAACAGGGGGCAGCTAACTATGGCTACACCTTC. The chain recombines TRBV5-5 with TRBJ1-2; 9 bases line up with TRBD1. The CDR3 is 15 amino acids. The ends lost 6 bases at V and 0 bases at J; junction bases unmatched: 6. Germline V gene sequence: CDR1 SGHKS, CDR2 YYEKEE (reference sequence).

The chain combines TRBV11-2 with TRBJ2-7, with TRBD1 as a possible D gene (5 bases). CDR1 and CDR2 from the germline V gene are SGHAT and FQNNGV. The CDR3 is 14 residues long. V lost 2 bases, J lost 7 bases, and 15 bases lay in between. The CDR3 DNA sequence: TGTGCCAGCAGCTTACCGCTTGGGTCAGGGGAGCAGTACTTC. The encoded protein is CASSLPLGSGEQYF.

This clonotype has a handful of counts. V usage is TRBV6-1 and J usage is TRBJ2-1; the match to TRBD2 covers 10 bases. Germline V lookup: CDR1 MNHNS, CDR2 SASEGT. CDR3 size: 16 residues. Losses at the gene ends were 7 bases for V and 7 bases for J; bases not matched to a gene: 13. The CDR3 DNA sequence: TGTGCCAGCATCGCTTCGGGAGCGGGGGGGCCAAATGAGCAGTTCTTC. Amino acids: CASIASGAGGPNEQFF.